This T cell receptor (beta chain) was identified during a study of T cell responses to AZD1222 COVID-19 vaccine (dated by TCRdb to the early 2020s). With regard to the full study: A total of under 250 trial participants underwent TCR sequencing, of whom around 210 had received two doses of AZD1222 and about 26 had received two doses of the MenACWY control vaccine. Trial participants were enrolled by age into 18-55, 56-69 and 70-plus year subgroups, with roughly 160, 29 and 62 TCR-sequenced participants respectively. The investigation overall reported the following: Reportedly, almost half of the unique spike-specific TCRs recognized epitopes lying outside the regions that are mutated in the B.1.351 and B.1.1.7 variants. Because no day 14 peak-response samples were available, the repertoires could be characterized only after the peak T cell response. In the small 56-69-year group, the increase in depth fell short of significance, most likely because of low power. The vaccine-associated CD4 TCRs covered the entire spike protein, and the dominant responses fell in regions 160-218 and 743-854. Participants were mostly white British and included more females than males, and it was suggested by the authors that clonal diversity may have been underestimated. Only a handful of AZD1222 recipients were SARS-CoV-2 seropositive at baseline, limiting conclusions about previously exposed vaccinees. After two AZD1222 doses, spike-specific TCR breadth and depth were significantly higher than at day 0 and than in MenACWY recipients.

Comment on this clone: No antigen is known for it. No base quality information exists; no much larger clone differs at one position.

In light of the paper, this sample's time point label describes: about 28 days (+/-7) after the second vaccine dose. Because spike-specific TCR depth and breadth did not differ between the two schedules, AZD1222 recipients who got a second dose at roughly 4 weeks were pooled with those who got a second dose at roughly 12 weeks. Samples from vaccinated people were obtained from the UK trials COV001 and COV002, which included a single-blind randomized controlled phase 2/3 trial of AZD1222 (ChAdOx1 nCoV-19) in healthy adults. Trial participant PBMC samples were collected at day 0 and day 28 after the second dose for TCRbeta chain sequencing. The CDR3 regions of human TCRbeta chains were analyzed by immunosequencing. Processing in the source paper ran as follows. TCRs in the repertoires were compared against a reference library of SARS-CoV-2-specific TCRs that had been generated with the MIRA antigen-specificity platform. Breadth was defined as the fraction of unique TCRs that were SARS-CoV-2-associated, and depth was defined as the fraction of total T cells that were SARS-CoV-2-associated. Each spike-specific TCR was assigned to its reactive spike region and to a CD4 or CD8 class using the MIRA data. Log10-transformed breadth and depth values were compared by one-way ANOVA with Sidak's multiple comparisons tests. In its TCRdb copy, this immuneACCESS table keeps in-frame sequences only and misses some clones. Where compared with another copy, unresolved V genes explain less than half of these, and the others have no known cause. Clonal size and the V and J genes are those of that table, whereas D and trimming came from the DNA. In all, the sample holds around 140,000 clones, and about 91% of those were seen once. The ten largest account for about 3.8% of the sample.

Including cysteine and phenylalanine, the CDR3 has 13 amino acids. CDR3 DNA only is kept here, 39 bases in frame from base 1. The germline V gene yields MNHNS for CDR1 and SASEGT for CDR2. Trimming at the junction amounts to 3 bases on V and 5 bases on J, and the germline ends lie 8 bases apart. The sequence came from an adult who received the AZD1222 COVID-19 vaccine. The sample consisted of peripheral blood, taken 28 days after the second AZD1222 dose. The sequence is built from TRBV6-1 and TRBJ1-5; TRBD1 is a weak D gene call, 6 bases matching. In nucleotides, the sequence is TGTGCCAGCAGTGACCAGGGGTATCAGCCCCAGCATTTT. Its translation is CASSDQGYQPQHF.